A single sample gave rise to the 3 T cell receptor beta chains below, sequenced in a study of cytomegalovirus exposure and HLA in healthy donors. Amplification used 60 Vbeta primers and 13 Jbeta primers. The protocol was immunoSEQ multiplex PCR, while the TCRdb copy is restricted to in-frame clones and leaves out a portion. The sample lists approximately 150,000 clones; almost 85% were seen once. The source material was PBMCs. Source of these receptors: a young man in good health and CMV-seronegative.

The chain combines TRBV28 with TRBJ1-6; D is possibly TRBD1 (5 bases). Per germline, CDR1 MDHEN and CDR2 SYDVKM. With 5 bases removed from V and 8 bases from J, the gap between germline ends came to 22 bases. The CDR3 sequence is 17 residues long. CDR3 nucleotide sequence: TGTGCCAGCAGTCCCCGAGTAGGACACGGGTATCATTCACCCCTCCACTTT. Translation: CASSPRVGHGYHSPLHF.

The rearrangement joins TRBV19 to TRBJ1-1; D possibly corresponds to TRBD1 (5 bases). V shed 7 bases and J shed 0 bases, with 15 bases lying between them. The CDR3 contains 15 residues. Germline V gives CDR1 LNHDA, CDR2 SQIVND (reference sequence). Written as DNA, the CDR3 is TGTGCCAGTACCTCGCCGGGCAGGGTGAACACTGAAGCTTTCTTT. This sequence encodes CASTSPGRVNTEAFF.

The rearrangement links TRBV18 to TRBJ2-7; 9 bases map to TRBD1. Germline CDR1 and CDR2: KGHSH and LQKENI. The CDR3 extends over 17 amino acids. V was clipped by 3 bases and J by 3 bases; unmatched bases: 12. The CDR3 loop is CASSPLGQGKLGYEQYF. CDR3 DNA: TGTGCCAGCTCACCCTTGGGACAGGGAAAGTTAGGCTACGAGCAGTACTTC.